Presented here are 4 T cell receptor beta chains from one specimen sequenced in a study of blood T cell repertoires in COVID-19. Profiled with immunoSEQ multiplex PCR; TCRdb holds only in-frame clones, not every one. The sample lists around 100,000 clones, 80% seen once, with about 12% in the top ten. Specimen: peripheral blood. The receptors were gathered from a woman in her seventies with acute or convalescent COVID-19.

The chain combines TRBV6-2 or TRBV6-3 with TRBJ1-2; 7 bases are a match to TRBD1. This CDR3 has 13 amino acids. The germline V gene has CDR1 MNHEY and CDR2 SVGEGT. Trimming at V came to 2 bases and at J to 7 bases, leaving 4 bases not matched to a gene. CDR3: CASSYEGAGGYTF. The CDR3 nucleotides are TGTGCCAGCAGTTACGAGGGGGCTGGTGGCTACACCTTC.

This chain uses TRBV4-2 with TRBJ2-1, with a possible D match to TRBD2 (5 bases). V lost 4 bases and J 5 bases, leaving 9 bases between the germline ends. The CDR3 contains 13 residues. In germline, CDR1 is LGHNA, CDR2 YNFKEQ. The CDR3 nucleotides read TGTGCCAGCAGCCTTACTAGTGACAATGAGCAGTTCTTC. The encoded protein is CASSLTSDNEQFF.

This chain joins TRBV19 and TRBJ1-1; a possible D gene is TRBD1 (5 bases). The germline V gene has CDR1 LNHDA and CDR2 SQIVND (reference sequence). Trimming stripped 5 bases from V and 1 base from J, with 11 bases between. The CDR3 spans 14 residues. In DNA form, the CDR3 reads TGTGCCAGTAGTTCCAGGGTCAGGAACACTGAAGCTTTCTTT. Protein: CASSSRVRNTEAFF.

J is TRBJ2-1 and V is TRBV6-1; TRBD2 might be the D (6 bases). In germline, CDR1 is MNHNS, CDR2 SASEGT. The CDR3 runs 14 residues. V was shortened by 2 bases and J by 3 bases, with 8 bases between the two germline ends. This CDR3 is CASSEWGGYNEQFF. CDR3 nucleotides: TGTGCCAGCAGTGAATGGGGAGGCTACAATGAGCAGTTCTTC.